The 17 T cell receptor beta chains below all came from one sample that was sequenced in a study of blood T cell repertoires in COVID-19. Profiling relied on immunoSEQ multiplex PCR, and the TCRdb table lists in-frame clones only, not all of them. The profile shows 250,000 to 300,000 clones, approximately 90% of them singletons. Source material: peripheral blood. These receptors came from a woman aged 50 to 60 with COVID-19, enrolled during active disease.

The chain carries TRBV19 and TRBJ2-3; TRBD2 agrees at 8 bases. V lost 7 bases to trimming and J lost 4 bases; unmatched junction nucleotides: 10. Germline values: CDR1 LNHDA, CDR2 SQIVND (reference sequence). The CDR3 is made up of 15 amino acids. DNA of the CDR3: TGTGCCAGTAAAAACGGGGGGGCCGGGTCAGATACGCAGTATTTT. This sequence encodes CASKNGGAGSDTQYF.

This chain connects TRBV4-3 to TRBJ2-1; 13 positions match TRBD2. Germline V CDR1 and CDR2: LGHNA, YSLEER. J gave up 7 bases and V 1 base, and 4 bases lay outside the gene matches. This CDR3 has 16 residues. CDR3 amino acids: CASSQARTSGSNEQFF. CDR3 nucleotides: TGCGCCAGCAGCCAAGCACGGACTAGCGGGAGTAATGAGCAGTTCTTC.

This clone came up many times. The rearrangement joins TRBV5-1 to TRBJ1-5, with 9 positions matching TRBD1. The CDR3 loop spans 14 amino acids. With V trimmed by 5 bases and J by 16 bases, 16 bases remained unmatched. The V gene's germline CDR1 is SGHRS and CDR2 YFSETQ. The CDR3, as DNA: TGCGCCAGCAGTTGGGGACAGGGAGAGGGGATGAAACATTTT. This translates into CASSWGQGEGMKHF.

The CDR3, as DNA: TGTGCCAGCAGCCCTCGTCGGGGTGATACGCAGTATTTT. Residues: CASSPRRGDTQYF. The V gene is TRBV7-6, the J gene TRBJ2-3; a weak D match, TRBD2 (5 bases). The V gene lost 5 bases and the J gene lost 6 bases, with 12 bases spanning the gap. The germline V gene has CDR1 SGHVS and CDR2 FNYEAQ. The CDR3 length is 13 residues.

V is TRBV19 and J is TRBJ2-1; D may be TRBD2 (5 bases). The CDR3 has 13 amino acids. Trimming removed 5 bases from V and 5 bases from J, with 10 bases in between. Germline V gives CDR1 LNHDA, CDR2 SQIVND (reference sequence). The CDR3 DNA follows: TGTGCCAGTAGTCGAGACTACAACAATGAGCAGTTCTTC. This encodes CASSRDYNNEQFF.

The table lists this clone with a count of one. V is TRBV5-1 and J is TRBJ2-5; unclear D gene. Per the germline V gene, CDR1 is SGHRS and CDR2 is YFSETQ. CDR3 length: 14 amino acids. V gave up 0 bases and J gave up 0 bases, with 6 bases separating them. CDR3 in amino acids: CASSLGGYQETQYF. The CDR3 DNA reads as TGCGCCAGCAGCTTGGGCGGATACCAAGAGACCCAGTACTTC.

This chain connects TRBV7-9 to TRBJ1-5; D remains unclear. The CDR3 loop spans 13 amino acids. Germline V gene sequence: CDR1 SEHNR, CDR2 FQNEAQ (reference sequence). Trimming took off 5 bases at V and 4 bases at J, with 9 bases between the two ends. The CDR3 bases are TGTGCCAGCAGCAAAAGTCAGAATCAGCCCCAGCATTTT. It yields the protein CASSKSQNQPQHF.

The CDR3 DNA reads as TGTGCCAGCAGTTACACCGATAACCGGGACAGCTATGGCTACACCTTC. It specifies CASSYTDNRDSYGYTF. The chain employs TRBV6-5 and TRBJ1-2, with 7 positions matching TRBD1. Unmatched junction bases numbered 10, after V lost 2 bases and J lost 4 bases. Per the germline V gene, CDR1 is MNHEY and CDR2 is SVGAGI. The CDR3 is 16 amino acids.

The chain carries TRBV27 and TRBJ1-6; tentative D call: TRBD1 (5 bases). CDR1 and CDR2 (germline): MNHEY, SMNVEV (reference sequence). The CDR3 is 15 amino acids. V gave up 3 bases and J gave up 9 bases, with 15 bases separating them. The CDR3 sequence: CASSLVGATRSPLHF. The CDR3 nucleotides are TGTGCCAGCAGTTTGGTAGGGGCTACGCGTTCACCCCTCCACTTT.

CDR3 sequence (DNA): TGTGCCAGCAGCCCATGGACAGGGGAAAACTATGGCTACACCTTC. It codes for CASSPWTGENYGYTF. This chain connects TRBV7-9 to TRBJ1-2; 9 bases match TRBD1. The trim removed 5 bases at V and 2 bases at J, leaving 6 bases unmatched. CDR1 and CDR2 from the germline V gene are SEHNR and FQNEAQ (reference sequence). This CDR3 is built from 15 residues.

The CDR3 is CASSFRFPSYSNQPQHF. As DNA, the CDR3 is TGTGCCAGCAGCTTTCGTTTCCCTTCGTATAGCAATCAGCCCCAGCATTTT. J is TRBJ1-5 and V is TRBV21-1. TRBV21-1 is a pseudogene segment. This CDR3 is built from 17 residues.

The sample holds one count of this clone. This chain links TRBV5-4 with TRBJ2-3; D is undetermined. This CDR3 comprises 13 residues. Germline V gene data show CDR1 as SGHNT and CDR2 as YYREEE (reference sequence). V lost 2 bases and J lost 2, with 6 bases in between. The CDR3 sequence: CASSFLNTDTQYF. The CDR3 DNA follows: TGTGCCAGCAGCTTTTTAAACACAGATACGCAGTATTTT.

The genes are TRBV6-5 and TRBJ2-1; D is possibly TRBD2 (5 bases). V dropped 1 base and J dropped 7 bases, with 17 bases sitting between them. The CDR3 length is 16 residues. Germline V gene lookup returns CDR1 MNHEY and CDR2 SVGAGI. CDR3 sequence: CASSYFRKGRGNEQFF. The CDR3 nucleotides read TGTGCCAGCAGTTACTTCAGGAAGGGAAGAGGGAATGAGCAGTTCTTC.

CDR3 sequence (DNA): TGTGCCAGCAGCACGACTAGCCCCACAGATACGCAGTATTTT. This encodes CASSTTSPTDTQYF. The chain has TRBV11-2 and TRBJ2-3, with 7 nucleotides matching TRBD2. J was trimmed by 2 bases and V by 5 bases; bases with no gene match: 4. This CDR3 contains 14 residues. Germline V lookup: CDR1 SGHAT, CDR2 FQNNGV. Complete variable domain (other parts from reference TRBV11-2 and TRBJ2-3): EAGVAQSPRYKIIEKRQSVAFWCNPISGHATLYWYQQILGQGPKLLIQFQNNGVVDDSQLPKDRFSAERLKGVDSTLKIQPAKLEDSAVYLCASSTTSPTDTQYFGPGTRLTVL.

The chain carries TRBV6-1 and TRBJ1-1; the D gene is possibly TRBD1 (6 bases). Per the germline V gene, CDR1 is MNHNS and CDR2 is SASEGT. The CDR3 spans 16 residues. Trimming stripped 4 bases from V and 2 bases from J, with 17 bases between. The DNA for the CDR3 is TGTGCCAGCAGTGTCCCCGTTGGTGGGGGCAACACTGAAGCTTTCTTT. This encodes CASSVPVGGGNTEAFF.

The chain carries TRBV11-3 and TRBJ2-2; possible D gene TRBD1, 6 bases. CDR1 and CDR2 from the germline V gene are SGHNT and YENEEA. The V gene lost 3 bases and the J gene lost 7 bases, with 18 bases spanning the gap. The CDR3 is 16 residues long. The chain's CDR3 is CASSFFSAGVGGELFF. For the CDR3, the DNA is TGTGCCAGCAGCTTTTTTTCGGCAGGGGTGGGCGGGGAGCTGTTTTTT.

The chain carries TRBV20-1 and TRBJ2-4; D may be TRBD1 (5 bases). Germline values: CDR1 DFQATT, CDR2 SNEGSKA (reference sequence). The CDR3 loop spans 14 amino acids. Deletions cut 3 bases from V and 1 base from J, with 10 bases between. Here the CDR3 reads CSASDRTAKNIQYF. The CDR3 DNA follows: TGCAGTGCTAGTGACAGAACGGCCAAAAACATTCAGTACTTC.